This T cell receptor (beta chain) was documented in a study of CD8 T cells in Susac syndrome. When the RNA was reverse transcribed, random hexamers were used with an input of roughly 0.45 to 1 ug. TCRdb itself ran the immunoSEQ multiplex PCR reads through MiXCR, one entry per CDR3 protein. Among about 210,000 distinct CDR3 sequences listed, 95% were seen once. This CDR3 has 15 residues. The germline gives CDR1 LNHDA, CDR2 SQIVND (reference sequence). With 3 bases removed from V and 2 bases from J, the gap between germline ends came to 11 bases. This clonotype came up once. This sequence originates from a human donor with multiple sclerosis. Specimen: CD4+ T cells from PBMCs. The rearrangement joins TRBV19 to TRBJ1-5; D is undetermined. The CDR3 DNA is TGTGCCAGTAGTATGGGGATCCGTGGCAATCAGCCCCAGCATTTT. This translates into CASSMGIRGNQPQHF. Variable domain in full (rest from reference TRBV19 and TRBJ1-5): DGGITQSPKYLFRKEGQNVTLSCEQNLNHDAMYWYRQDPGQGLRLIYYSQIVNDFQKGDIAEGYSVSREKKESFPLTVTSAQKNPTAFYLCASSMGIRGNQPQHFGDGTRLSIL.